This TCR beta chain derives from a study of shared T cell receptors in the human thymus. Clones were sequenced by immunoSEQ multiplex PCR, and TCRdb holds only the in-frame ones, with some missing. The repertoire holds 640,000 or so clones, with 87% as singletons. Between the trimmed V and J ends, which lost 2 bases and 4 bases, there was a span of 17 bases. Germline V gives CDR1 LGHNT, CDR2 FRNRAP. This CDR3 has 16 amino acids. The same sample was also studied in work on human thymus T cells. That paper notes: Healthy Finnish infants having corrective surgery for congenital heart defects served as donors. The thymus tissue came from resections taken during corrective heart surgery. Thymic and blood repertoires appeared to display a bias in their usage of V and J genes. Unrelated individuals were reported by related research to share highly overlapping thymic repertoires.

The genes are TRBV12-5 and TRBJ1-1, with a tentative D call TRBD1 (5 bases). This TCR was recovered from a boy under three years old with a congenital heart defect. Sequencing input: thymocytes. In DNA form, the CDR3 reads TGTGCTAGTGGTTTGAGGGCAGGGCGCTCGTCCACTGAAGCTTTCTTT. It yields the protein CASGLRAGRSSTEAFF.